Following are 26 T cell receptor beta chains from one sample sequenced in a study of blood T cell repertoires in COVID-19. TCRdb keeps only in-frame clones here, not all; method: immunoSEQ multiplex PCR. The table lists some 260,000 clones, over 75% of them singletons, with under 2.5% in the top ten. The sample was peripheral blood. Receptors were obtained from a woman between 40 and 50 years old who had recovered from COVID-19.

Note on this clone: Additional DNA sequences in this sample encode the identical CDR3. The V call is TRBV30, the J call TRBJ1-5, with D possibly being TRBD1 (5 bases). Per the germline V gene, CDR1 is GTSNPN and CDR2 is SVGIG (reference sequence). V dropped 8 bases and J dropped 2 bases, with 10 bases sitting between them. The CDR3 is 12 residues long. CDR3 loop: CAGGTGNQPQHF. CDR3 nucleotides: TGTGCCGGGGGGACGGGCAATCAGCCCCAGCATTTT. The full variable domain, rest sourced from reference TRBV30 and TRBJ1-5, is SQTIHQWPATLVQPVGSPLSLECTVEGTSNPNLYWYRQAAGRGLQLLFYSVGIGQISSEVPQNLSASRPQDRQFILSSKKLLLSDSGFYLCAGGTGNQPQHFGDGTRLSIL.

The chain uses TRBV9 and TRBJ2-1, with TRBD2 as a possible D gene (6 bases). This CDR3 region has 13 residues. V lost 5 bases and J 10 bases, leaving 16 bases between the germline ends. Germline assignment: CDR1 SGDLS and CDR2 YYNGEE. The DNA for the CDR3 is TGTGCCAGCAGATCGGGAGCCGATAAAGAGCAGTTCTTC. Residues: CASRSGADKEQFF.

The rearrangement joins TRBV4-3 to TRBJ2-3, with TRBD2 identical over 8 bases. There are 16 residues in the CDR3. Germline trimming cut 2 bases from V and 3 bases from J; bases unmatched to any gene: 7. Per germline, CDR1 LGHNA and CDR2 YSLEER. The CDR3 here is CASSQLLAGGTDTQYF. CDR3 DNA: TGCGCCAGCAGCCAATTGCTGGCGGGGGGAACAGATACGCAGTATTTT.

This rearrangement joins TRBV19 to TRBJ1-2; D perhaps matches TRBD1 (6 bases). The V and J ends lost 4 bases and 3 bases respectively, with 12 bases between them. CDR3 length equals 14 residues. The germline gives CDR1 LNHDA, CDR2 SQIVND (reference sequence). The CDR3 region has the DNA TGTGCCAGTAGTAAACAGGGCGTCGACTATGGCTACACCTTC. This gives the protein CASSKQGVDYGYTF.

The chain joins TRBV4-2 to TRBJ2-7, with 12 positions matching TRBD2. CDR1 LGHNA and CDR2 YNFKEQ come from the germline V gene. The junction had 7 bases not matched to a gene; V was cut back by 1 base and J by 0 bases. The CDR3 contains 18 residues. Here the CDR3 reads CASSQAATSGGLSYEQYF. As DNA, the CDR3 is TGTGCCAGCAGCCAAGCCGCGACTAGCGGGGGCCTCTCCTACGAGCAGTACTTC.

This chain uses TRBV6-5 with TRBJ1-5; TRBD1 is a possible D gene (6 bases). V lost 7 bases and J lost 11, with 21 bases in between. The CDR3 has 14 amino acids. Germline V gene data show CDR1 as MNHEY and CDR2 as SVGAGI. DNA for the CDR3: TGTGCCAGCACCGGGGGGCGAGGGCATGGGGCCCAGCATTTT. This encodes CASTGGRGHGAQHF.

This chain links TRBV4-3 with TRBJ2-5; no clear D. Per the germline V gene, CDR1 is LGHNA and CDR2 is YSLEER. V shed 0 bases and J shed 2 bases, with 10 bases lying between them. The CDR3 has 15 residues. CDR3 coding DNA: TGCGCCAGCAGCCAAGACCTCTCGCGGCAAGAGACCCAGTACTTC. Protein: CASSQDLSRQETQYF.

This clone was picked up one time. The V and J genes are TRBV5-8 and TRBJ1-5; possible D gene TRBD1, 5 bases. The CDR3 is 19 residues long. Looked up from germline, CDR1 is SGHTS and CDR2 is YDEGEE. Trimming took off 3 bases at V and 0 bases at J, with 22 bases between the two ends. The CDR3 reads CASSSRVSPAPNSNQPQHF. For the CDR3, the DNA is TGTGCCAGCAGCTCCAGGGTTTCCCCCGCACCAAATAGCAATCAGCCCCAGCATTTT. The full variable domain, with the rest looked up from reference TRBV5-8 and TRBJ1-5, is EAGVTQSPTHLIKTRGQQATLRCSPISGHTSVYWYQQALGLGLQFLLWYDEGEERNRGNFPPRFSGRQFPNYSSELNVNALELEDSALYLCASSSRVSPAPNSNQPQHFGDGTRLSIL.

J is TRBJ2-3 and V is TRBV15; 13 nucleotides align to TRBD2. Germline loops: CDR1 LNHNV, CDR2 YYDKDF (reference sequence). The CDR3 is made up of 14 amino acids. The V gene end was trimmed by 9 bases and the J gene end by 5 bases; junction bases not matched to a gene: 5. The CDR3 here is CATTSGGAVDTQYF. CDR3 DNA: TGTGCCACTACTAGCGGGGGGGCGGTAGATACGCAGTATTTT.

V gene TRBV24-1 combines with J gene TRBJ1-1; D uncertain. V dropped 8 bases and J dropped 11 bases, with 17 bases sitting between them. Germline CDR1 and CDR2: KGHDR and SFDVKD. The CDR3 has 12 amino acids. CDR3 nucleotide sequence: TGTGCCACCATAAAGAAACTCCGAGGGGCTTTCTTT. The encoded protein is CATIKKLRGAFF.

The chain uses TRBV19 and TRBJ1-5, with D tentatively TRBD1 (5 bases). CDR3 length: 17 amino acids. The ends were cut back, 0 bases at V and 7 bases at J, with 19 bases in the middle. Germline lookup yields CDR1 LNHDA and CDR2 SQIVND (reference sequence). This chain's CDR3 is CASSIDLGGVLSQPQHF. For the CDR3, the DNA is TGTGCCAGTAGTATAGATCTTGGAGGGGTCTTGAGCCAGCCCCAGCATTTT. Variable domain in full (rest from reference TRBV19 and TRBJ1-5): DGGITQSPKYLFRKEGQNVTLSCEQNLNHDAMYWYRQDPGQGLRLIYYSQIVNDFQKGDIAEGYSVSREKKESFPLTVTSAQKNPTAFYLCASSIDLGGVLSQPQHFGDGTRLSIL.

The chain couples TRBV6-6 to TRBJ2-7; D is perhaps TRBD2 (5 bases). Germline V gives CDR1 MNHNY, CDR2 SVGAGI (reference sequence). V lost 0 bases to trimming and J lost 7 bases, with 13 bases between them. This CDR3 comprises 14 residues. CDR3 protein: CASSYSNGRGEQYF. CDR3 nucleotide sequence: TGTGCCAGCAGTTACTCAAATGGGAGAGGGGAGCAGTACTTC.

This clone was seen a single time. The chain recombines TRBV6-4 with TRBJ1-2; 10 nucleotides agree with TRBD1. J lost 4 bases, V lost 2 bases, and 4 bases had no gene match. The CDR3 is made up of 15 amino acids. Germline V gives CDR1 MRHNA, CDR2 SNTAGT. CDR3 in DNA: TGTGCCAGCAGTGACGGTGGGACAGGGGTCTATGGCTACACCTTC. It codes for CASSDGGTGVYGYTF.

The rearrangement uses TRBV10-3 and TRBJ2-7; 13 bases are shared with TRBD2. The germline V gene has CDR1 ENHRY and CDR2 SYGVKD. The CDR3 consists of 15 residues. Trimming cost V 6 bases and J 12 bases; bases outside gene matches: 14. CDR3: CAISDLLAGGSHRYF. The CDR3 DNA sequence: TGTGCCATCAGCGACCTACTAGCGGGAGGGTCCCATCGGTACTTC.

The chain joins TRBV11-2 to TRBJ2-3; a weak D match, TRBD1 (6 bases). This CDR3 spans 15 amino acids. Per germline, CDR1 SGHAT and CDR2 FQNNGV. V lost 5 bases and J lost 2, with 14 bases in between. The CDR3 sequence is CASSAPGTSTDTQYF. CDR3 sequence (DNA): TGTGCCAGCAGCGCCCCCGGGACATCCACAGATACGCAGTATTTT.

The V and J genes are TRBV5-4 and TRBJ1-2; D remains unclear. The V gene lost 0 bases and the J gene lost 4 bases, with 7 bases spanning the gap. The CDR3 has 13 amino acids. The germline CDR1 and CDR2 sequences are SGHNT and YYREEE (reference sequence). The CDR3 region is CASSLASLYGYTF. CDR3 bases: TGTGCCAGCAGCTTGGCCAGTCTCTATGGCTACACCTTC.

The chain employs TRBV6-5 and TRBJ2-7; D might be TRBD1 (6 bases). Germline V gene lookup returns CDR1 MNHEY and CDR2 SVGAGI. The CDR3 totals 14 residues. V was shortened by 6 bases and J by 0 bases, with 12 bases between the two germline ends. The CDR3 DNA follows: TGTGCCAGCAGAGCCCAGGGGCGCTCCTACGAGCAGTACTTC. Amino acid sequence: CASRAQGRSYEQYF.

V gene TRBV27 combines with J gene TRBJ1-2, with 9 bases identical to TRBD1. CDR1 and CDR2 from the germline V gene are MNHEY and SMNVEV (reference sequence). Trimming removed 4 bases from V and 5 bases from J; junction bases left unmatched: 14. The length of the CDR3 is 17 residues. The CDR3 nucleotides are TGTGCCAGCAGTTCCCTGTATCCCTTCGGACAGGGGTATGGCTACACCTTC. It is translated as CASSSLYPFGQGYGYTF.

V usage is TRBV29-1 and J usage is TRBJ1-5, with TRBD1 matching 8 bases. Germline CDR1 is SQVTM and CDR2 is ANQGSEA. This CDR3 contains 13 residues. After removal of 5 bases from V and 6 bases from J, the junction contained 6 bases not matched to a gene. The CDR3 DNA sequence: TGCAGCGTTATCGCAGGGGGCGGTCAGCCCCAGCATTTT. Translated, it gives CSVIAGGGQPQHF.

The chain employs TRBV7-2 and TRBJ2-1, with 13 nucleotides matching TRBD2. Trimming cost V 5 bases and J 8 bases; bases outside gene matches: 6. The germline V gene encodes CDR1 SGHTA and CDR2 FQGNSA. The CDR3 consists of 15 residues. The CDR3 nucleotides are TGTGCCAGCAGCCCGACTAGCGGGAGGCGCCATGAGCAGTTCTTC. It translates to CASSPTSGRRHEQFF.

This sequence joins TRBV4-3 and TRBJ2-1; D possibly corresponds to TRBD2 (6 bases). The CDR3 consists of 18 residues. Germline V gene sequence: CDR1 LGHNA, CDR2 YSLEER. V was trimmed by 4 bases and J by 1 base, leaving 20 bases between them. The CDR3 sequence is CASSLYPAGTQSYNEQFF. CDR3 nucleotides: TGCGCCAGCAGCCTTTACCCGGCCGGGACTCAATCCTACAATGAGCAGTTCTTC.

This clone was seen only a few times. The rearrangement uses TRBV4-3 and TRBJ2-7; no reliable D call. Between the trimmed V and J ends, which lost 1 base and 1 base, there was a span of 8 bases. This CDR3 comprises 14 residues. Germline assignment: CDR1 LGHNA and CDR2 YSLEER. The CDR3 sequence: CASSQGLPSYEQYF. The CDR3 DNA sequence: TGCGCCAGCAGCCAAGGACTCCCTTCCTACGAGCAGTACTTC.

This chain uses TRBV7-8 with TRBJ2-1, with D possibly matching TRBD2 (5 bases). Germline loops: CDR1 SGHVS, CDR2 FQNEAQ. CDR3 size: 13 residues. V was shortened by 6 bases and J by 7 bases, with 13 bases between the two germline ends. CDR3 residues: CASSAERLNEQFF. CDR3 DNA sequence: TGTGCCAGCAGTGCGGAGCGGCTGAATGAGCAGTTCTTC.

The rearrangement uses TRBV25-1 and TRBJ2-4; TRBD1 aligns across 7 bases. The CDR3 consists of 15 residues. Unmatched junction bases numbered 11, after V lost 8 bases and J lost 4 bases. CDR1 and CDR2 from the germline V gene are MGHDK and SYGVNS. The CDR3 protein is CASRSDRGPKNIQYF. As DNA, the CDR3 is TGTGCCAGCCGGTCTGATAGGGGGCCGAAAAACATTCAGTACTTC.

The V gene is TRBV20-1, the J gene TRBJ1-6; tentative D call: TRBD1 (5 bases). The CDR3 totals 13 residues. Trimming cost V 3 bases and J 9 bases, with 12 bases left between them. Per germline, CDR1 DFQATT and CDR2 SNEGSKA (reference sequence). CDR3 loop: CSASGGVVSPLHF. CDR3 coding DNA: TGCAGTGCTAGTGGGGGAGTGGTTTCACCCCTCCACTTT.

The chain employs TRBV24-1 and TRBJ2-1; 10 bases match TRBD2. This CDR3 spans 15 amino acids. J gave up 6 bases and V 7 bases, and 8 bases lay outside the gene matches. From germline, CDR1 is KGHDR and CDR2 SFDVKD. The CDR3 loop is CATSPGSGRANEQFF. CDR3 sequence (DNA): TGTGCCACCAGCCCCGGGAGCGGGAGGGCCAATGAGCAGTTCTTC.